Below, 19 T cell receptor delta chains from the same sample are listed, as sequenced in a study of γδ T cells in repeated Plasmodium falciparum infection. TCRdb reprocessed the multiplex PCR reads using CATT. Among 50,000 or so delta-chain clones listed, 1.6% were seen once. Vgamma9/Vdelta2+ and Vdelta2-negative gammadelta T cells were flow-sorted from PBMC for bulk sequencing. Sample: gamma-delta T cells from blood. These TCRs come from a pool of human donors (malaria-infected and uninfected, not separated).

Notes on this clone: For this DNA, TCRdb reports the protein of a much larger clone, which diverges at residue 9, most likely from a read error; the protein presented here is translated directly from the DNA. The rearrangement uses TRDV2 and TRDJ1, with 7 bases lining up with TRDD3. Germline-derived CDR1 and CDR2 are GEAIGNYY and EKD. CDR3 size: 16 residues. V trimming: 3 bases; J trimming: 0 bases; junction bases outside the gene matches: 9. CDR3 region: CACDSLTGDYTDKLIF. DNA for the CDR3: TGTGCCTGTGACTCCCTTACTGGGGATTACACCGATAAACTCATCTTT.

This clone showed up just a few times. A read error is possible here, since a much larger clone lies one base away. The CDR3 spells CALGEVTEYTDKLIF. DNA of the CDR3: TGTGCTCTTGGGGAGGTTACAGAGTACACCGATAAACTCATCTTT. The rearrangement uses TRDV1 and TRDJ1; D unclear. TCRdb lists no J gene, so it was determined here by aligning the DNA to germline. This CDR3 has 15 residues. CDR1 TSWWSYY and CDR2 QGS come from the germline V gene. The germline V and J ends were trimmed by 3 bases and 0 bases, with 11 bases remaining between them.

The J gene is TRDJ1, the V gene TRDV3; D may be TRDD3 (6 bases). No J segment appears in TCRdb, so it was assigned here by matching the sequence to germline. Germline-derived CDR1 and CDR2 are TVYSNPD and GDNSRS (reference sequence). The CDR3 spans 14 residues. Trimming cost V 3 bases and J 4 bases, with 18 bases left between them. The CDR3 DNA reads TGTGCCTTAAGCCTCCCCCCCTGGGGCGATAAACTCATCTTT. Translation: CALSLPPWGDKLIF.

This clone was seen repeatedly, ten times or more. This DNA's translation differs at residue 7 from TCRdb's protein, which comes from a much larger clone; a read error is likely, and the protein shown is translated from the DNA. The chain carries TRDV1 and TRDJ1; D not resolved. From germline, CDR1 is TSWWSYY and CDR2 QGS. Trimming took 1 base from V and 10 from J, leaving 10 bases between them. This CDR3 is built from 12 residues. In DNA form, the CDR3 reads TGTGCTCTTGGGGAACCCACTTTGACACTCATCTTT. It yields the protein CALGEPTLTLIF.

In its sample, this clone was seen a few times. TCRdb's entry gives the protein of a much larger clone, which mismatches this DNA's translation at residue 9, likely from a read error; the protein reported here is translated from the DNA. The gene calls are TRDV1 and TRDJ1; 9 nucleotides match TRDD3. The V gene end was trimmed by 4 bases and the J gene end by 3 bases; junction bases not matched to a gene: 21. This CDR3 spans 20 amino acids. Germline CDR1 and CDR2: TSWWSYY and QGS. CDR3 residues: CALGGPNTSGDTKSADKLIF. CDR3 nucleotides: TGTGCTCTTGGGGGCCCCAACACATCGGGGGATACTAAAAGTGCCGATAAACTCATCTTT.

This clone has ten or more counts. V is TRDV2 and J is TRDJ1; 11 bases map to TRDD3. This CDR3 is 18 amino acids long. V lost 0 bases and J lost 9; bases outside the gene matches: 17. Germline loops: CDR1 GEAIGNYY, CDR2 EKD. The chain's CDR3 is CACDTVDGGYAFSTQLIF. Written as DNA, the CDR3 is TGTGCCTGTGACACCGTGGATGGGGGATACGCCTTTTCGACCCAACTCATCTTT.

As for this clone: The protein in TCRdb stems from a much larger clone and differs at residue 11 from this DNA's translation, likely a read error; here the protein is translated from the DNA. The chain carries TRDV2 and TRDJ1; no definite D call. V was pared by 0 bases and J by 9 bases, with 16 bases between. There are 14 residues in the CDR3. The germline V gene has CDR1 GEAIGNYY and CDR2 EKD. The CDR3 protein is CACDTPFVVGELIF. In DNA, the CDR3 is TGTGCCTGTGACACCCCTTTTGTAGTTGGTGAACTCATCTTT.

This clone has a handful of counts. It is likely a read error: a sequence one base away is far more abundant. Other nucleotide sequences in the sample specify the same CDR3. J is TRDJ1 and V is TRDV1, with TRDD2 matching over 9 bases. The J gene is not listed in TCRdb, so it was assigned here from a DNA match to germline. The CDR3 runs 19 residues. Germline V gives CDR1 TSWWSYY, CDR2 QGS. The junction had 16 bases not matched to a gene; V was cut back by 3 bases and J by 2 bases. The CDR3 nucleotides are TGTGCTCTTGGGGATCCCTTCCTACGTAGATGGGGGAGAACCGATAAACTCATCTTT. Encoded protein: CALGDPFLRRWGRTDKLIF.

This clone occurred a few times. TCRdb assigns this DNA the protein of a much larger clone, which departs from its translation at residue 16; this likely reflects a read error, and the protein shown comes from translating the DNA. The chain joins TRDV1 to TRDJ1, with TRDD3 identical over 7 bases. This CDR3 contains 21 residues. Germline V CDR1 and CDR2: TSWWSYY, QGS. J lost 4 bases, V lost 0 bases, and 23 bases had no gene match. CDR3 sequence reads: CALGELGGLQYIEDTSDKLIF. CDR3 nucleotides: TGTGCTCTTGGGGAACTGGGCGGCCTACAATATATCGAGGATACGAGCGATAAACTCATCTTT.

The sample holds a few counts of this clone. The TCRdb protein comes from a much larger clone and disagrees with this DNA's translation at residue 8, likely due to a read error; the protein given here is derived from the DNA. This chain connects TRDV1 to TRDJ1, with 12 bases lining up with TRDD3. No J segment appears in TCRdb, so it was assigned here by matching the sequence to germline. The J segment lost 1 base and the V segment lost 1 base, leaving 28 bases of the junction unmatched. The CDR3 has 25 amino acids. Germline values: CDR1 TSWWSYY, CDR2 QGS. The CDR3 is CALGEQGSPTNKVWGIRWPTDKLIF. In DNA, the CDR3 is TGTGCTCTTGGGGAACAGGGCAGTCCTACGAACAAAGTCTGGGGGATACGATGGCCCACCGATAAACTCATCTTT.

In the case of this clone: The mismatch at residue 18 between this DNA's translation and the TCRdb protein of a much larger clone likely reflects a read error; the protein shown is translated from the DNA. The chain combines TRDV1 with TRDJ2, with TRDD3 matching 7 bases. As TCRdb names no J gene, one was assigned here on the basis of a DNA match to germline. Germline CDR1 reads TSWWSYY; CDR2 reads QGS. The length of the CDR3 is 23 residues. CDR3 DNA: TGTGCTCTTGGGGAACTAAGGGCGGCGTTACTGGGGACCACCGCCAGTTTGGCAGCACAACTCTTCTTT. This sequence encodes CALGELRAALLGTTASLAAQLFF.

Remarks on this clone: TCRdb's protein, taken from a much larger clone, differs from this DNA's translation at residue 12, likely owing to a read error; the protein displayed comes from the DNA. The chain combines TRDV2 with TRDJ1; D is possibly TRDD2 (5 bases). As TCRdb names no J gene, one was assigned here on the basis of a DNA match to germline. Between the trimmed V and J ends, which lost 8 bases and 7 bases, there was a span of 28 bases. CDR3 length: 16 amino acids. Germline V gives CDR1 GEAIGNYY, CDR2 EKD. The CDR3: CAFQRFLPRLRGKLIF. The DNA of the CDR3 is TGTGCCTTTCAAAGGTTCCTCCCTAGACTTAGGGGTAAACTCATCTTT.

This clone has only a few counts. This DNA translates differently at residue 13 from the TCRdb protein, which is that of a much larger clone; a read error is likely, and the protein shown is the DNA's own translation. This sequence joins TRDV2 and TRDJ1; 7 positions match TRDD3. TCRdb supplies no J gene; here it was assigned by aligning the nucleotide sequence to germline. Trimming removed 0 bases from V and 1 base from J; junction bases left unmatched: 16. CDR1 and CDR2 (germline): GEAIGNYY, EKD. This CDR3 region has 19 residues. CDR3 bases: TGTGCCTGTGACACCGGCCAATTGGGGGAGCGGATGTCCACCGATAAACTCATCTTT. This translates into CACDTGQLGERMSTDKLIF.

Notes on this clone: TCRdb's protein, taken from a much larger clone, differs from this DNA's translation at residue 15, likely owing to a read error; the protein displayed comes from the DNA. This sequence joins TRDV1 and TRDJ1, with 11 bases that match TRDD3. With 3 bases clipped from V and 0 bases from J, the junction kept 21 bases outside the gene matches. The CDR3 extends over 22 amino acids. CDR1 and CDR2 (germline): TSWWSYY, QGS. Here the CDR3 reads CALGDLSSYGLLGDKNTDKLIF. The CDR3 DNA reads TGTGCTCTTGGGGACCTTTCCTCCTACGGGTTACTGGGGGATAAGAACACCGATAAACTCATCTTT.

The table lists this clone with a few counts. A read error likely explains this, since a far larger clone differs by one base. V usage is TRDV1 and J usage is TRDJ1; 12 nucleotides line up with TRDD3. Assignment of the J gene here rests on matching the DNA to germline, because TCRdb gives none. Germline V CDR1 and CDR2: TSWWSYY, QGS. This CDR3 spans 25 amino acids. J gave up 1 base and V 0 bases, and 27 bases lay outside the gene matches. The CDR3 DNA is TGTGCTCTTGGGGAACTCAGGGTGGGACTTCCTGCCCTGCACTGGGGGATACTATGCACCGATAAACTCATCTTT. It translates to CALGELRVGLPALHWGILCTDKLIF.

To note about this clone: The mismatch at residue 11 between this DNA's translation and the TCRdb protein of a much larger clone likely reflects a read error; the protein shown is translated from the DNA. The chain is built from TRDV2 and TRDJ1, with TRDD3 identical over 8 bases. TCRdb records no J gene; here it was assigned by comparing the DNA to germline. Germline V CDR1 and CDR2: GEAIGNYY, EKD. J gave up 1 base and V 5 bases, and 14 bases lay outside the gene matches. The CDR3 length is 17 residues. CDR3 nucleotides: TGTGCCTGTGTAGGGATCGCTCTGGGGGACTGCACCGATAAACTCATCTTT. Translated: CACVGIALGDCTDKLIF.

In its sample, this clone is medium-sized. V gene TRDV2 combines with J gene TRDJ1, with 12 bases matching TRDD3. CDR1 GEAIGNYY and CDR2 EKD come from the germline V gene. The CDR3 loop spans 18 amino acids. The J segment lost 0 bases and the V segment lost 3 bases, leaving 10 bases of the junction unmatched. The CDR3 DNA reads as TGTGCCTGTGACGGGTTGACTGGGGGATACCCGTACACCGATAAACTCATCTTT. Protein: CACDGLTGGYPYTDKLIF.

This clone has a count of ten or more. TCRdb has a much larger clone's protein, which differs at residue 13 from the translation of this DNA, likely because of a read error; what is shown is the protein translated from the DNA. This sequence joins TRDV3 and TRDJ1; a possible D gene is TRDD3 (5 bases). The length of the CDR3 is 15 residues. Per germline, CDR1 TVYSNPD and CDR2 GDNSRS (reference sequence). Written as DNA, the CDR3 is TGTGCCTTGCCGGCGGGGACCAAGGGGACCGATAAACCCATCTTT. This sequence encodes CALPAGTKGTDKPIF. The full variable domain, with the rest looked up from reference TRDV3 and TRDJ1, is CDKVTQSSPDQTVASGSEVVLLCTYDTVYSNPDLFWYRIRPDYSFQFVFYGDNSRSEGADFTQGRFSVKHILTQKAFHLVISPVRTEDSATYYCALPAGTKGTDKPIFGKGTRVTVEP.

This clone was seen more than once but under ten times. Translating this DNA gives a protein that differs at residue 14 from the TCRdb one, which belongs to a much larger clone; a read error is likely, and the protein shown is this translation. This sequence joins TRDV1 and TRDJ1; D could derive from TRDD2 or TRDD3 (7 bases each). As TCRdb names no J gene, one was assigned here on the basis of a DNA match to germline. The CDR3 has 23 residues. From germline, CDR1 is TSWWSYY and CDR2 QGS. V lost 0 bases and J lost 2, with 34 bases in between. This chain's CDR3 is CALGELVDVPTPSRGILTDKLIF. CDR3 sequence (DNA): TGTGCTCTTGGGGAACTTGTAGATGTTCCTACCCCTTCCCGGGGGATCCTGACCGATAAACTCATCTTT.